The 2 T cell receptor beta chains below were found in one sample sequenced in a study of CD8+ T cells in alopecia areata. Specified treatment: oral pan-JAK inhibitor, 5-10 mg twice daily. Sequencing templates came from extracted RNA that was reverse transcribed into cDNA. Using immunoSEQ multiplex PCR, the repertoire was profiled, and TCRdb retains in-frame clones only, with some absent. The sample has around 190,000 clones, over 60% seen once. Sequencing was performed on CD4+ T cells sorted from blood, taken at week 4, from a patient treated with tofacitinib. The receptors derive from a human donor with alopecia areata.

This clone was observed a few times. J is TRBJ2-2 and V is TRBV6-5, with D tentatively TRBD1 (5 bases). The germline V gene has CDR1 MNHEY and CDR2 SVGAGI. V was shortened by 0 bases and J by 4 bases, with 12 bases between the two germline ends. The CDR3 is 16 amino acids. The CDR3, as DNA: TGTGCCAGCAGTTACTCGGCCGGAACAGGCACCGGGGAGCTGTTTTTT. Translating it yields CASSYSAGTGTGELFF.

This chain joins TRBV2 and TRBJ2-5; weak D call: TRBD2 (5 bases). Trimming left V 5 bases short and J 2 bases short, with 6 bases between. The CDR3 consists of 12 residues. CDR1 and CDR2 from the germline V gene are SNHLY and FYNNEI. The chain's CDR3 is CASSREQETQYF. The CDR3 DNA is TGTGCCAGCAGTAGGGAGCAAGAGACCCAGTACTTC.